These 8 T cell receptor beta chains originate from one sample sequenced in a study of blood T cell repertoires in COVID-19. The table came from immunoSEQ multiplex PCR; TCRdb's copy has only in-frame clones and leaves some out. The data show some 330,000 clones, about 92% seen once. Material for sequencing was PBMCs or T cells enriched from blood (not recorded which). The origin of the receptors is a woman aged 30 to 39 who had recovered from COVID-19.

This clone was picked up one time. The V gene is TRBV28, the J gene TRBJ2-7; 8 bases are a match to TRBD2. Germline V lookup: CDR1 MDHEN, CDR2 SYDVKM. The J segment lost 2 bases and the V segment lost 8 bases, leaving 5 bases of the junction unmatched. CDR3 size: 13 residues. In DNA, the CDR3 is TGTGCCAGCGGACTAGCCGGAGCCTACGAGCAGTACTTC. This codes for CASGLAGAYEQYF. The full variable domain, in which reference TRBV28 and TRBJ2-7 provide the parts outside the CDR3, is DVKVTQSSRYLVKRTGEKVFLECVQDMDHENMFWYRQDPGLGLRLIYFSYDVKMKEKGDIPEGYSVSREKKERFSLILESASTNQTSMYLCASGLAGAYEQYFGPGTRLTVT.

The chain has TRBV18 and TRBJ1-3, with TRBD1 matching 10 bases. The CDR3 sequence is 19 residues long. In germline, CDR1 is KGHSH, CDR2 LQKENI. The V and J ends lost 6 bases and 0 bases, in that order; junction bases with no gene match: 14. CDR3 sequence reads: CASSRAPGQGLLSGNTIYF. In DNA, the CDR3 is TGTGCCAGCTCTCGTGCTCCGGGACAGGGGCTGCTCTCTGGAAACACCATATATTTT.

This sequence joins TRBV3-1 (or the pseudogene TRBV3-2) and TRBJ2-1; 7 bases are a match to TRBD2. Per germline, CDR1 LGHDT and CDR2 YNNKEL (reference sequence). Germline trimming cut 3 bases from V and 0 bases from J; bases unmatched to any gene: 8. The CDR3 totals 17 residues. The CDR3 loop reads CASSHSTSLRSYNEQFF. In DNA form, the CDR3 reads TGTGCCAGCAGCCATTCGACTAGCTTACGCTCCTACAATGAGCAGTTCTTC.

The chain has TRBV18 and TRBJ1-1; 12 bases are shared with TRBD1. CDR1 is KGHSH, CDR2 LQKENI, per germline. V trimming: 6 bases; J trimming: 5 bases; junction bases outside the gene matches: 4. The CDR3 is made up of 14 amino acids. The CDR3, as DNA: TGTGCCAGCTCGCGGGACAGGGGGCGGACTGAAGCTTTCTTT. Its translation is CASSRDRGRTEAFF.

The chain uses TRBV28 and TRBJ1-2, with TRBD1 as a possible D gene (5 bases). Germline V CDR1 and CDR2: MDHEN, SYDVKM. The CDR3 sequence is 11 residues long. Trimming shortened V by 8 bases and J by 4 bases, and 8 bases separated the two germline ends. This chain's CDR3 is CASVGGYGYTF. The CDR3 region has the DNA TGTGCCAGCGTCGGGGGCTATGGCTACACCTTC.

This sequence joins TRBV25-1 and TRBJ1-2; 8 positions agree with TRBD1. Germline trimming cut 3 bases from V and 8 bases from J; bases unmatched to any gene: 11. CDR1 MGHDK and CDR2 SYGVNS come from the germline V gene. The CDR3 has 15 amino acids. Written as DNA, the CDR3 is TGTGCCAGCAGTGATCCCAGGGGGCGAGCGAAAGGCTACACCTTC. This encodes CASSDPRGRAKGYTF.

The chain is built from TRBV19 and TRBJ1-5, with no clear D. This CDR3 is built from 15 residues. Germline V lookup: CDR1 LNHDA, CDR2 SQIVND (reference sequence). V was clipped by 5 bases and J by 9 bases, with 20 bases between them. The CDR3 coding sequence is TGTGCCAGTAGTTTGCGGGGAGAGGGCCATCGGCCCCAGCATTTT. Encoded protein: CASSLRGEGHRPQHF. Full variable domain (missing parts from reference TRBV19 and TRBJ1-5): DGGITQSPKYLFRKEGQNVTLSCEQNLNHDAMYWYRQDPGQGLRLIYYSQIVNDFQKGDIAEGYSVSREKKESFPLTVTSAQKNPTAFYLCASSLRGEGHRPQHFGDGTRLSIL.

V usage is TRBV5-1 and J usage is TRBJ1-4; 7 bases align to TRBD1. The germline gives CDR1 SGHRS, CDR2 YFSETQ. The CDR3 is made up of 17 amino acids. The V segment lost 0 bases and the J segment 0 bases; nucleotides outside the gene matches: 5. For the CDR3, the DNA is TGCGCCAGCAGCTTGGATGCAGGGGGTGCAACTAATGAAAAACTGTTTTTT. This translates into CASSLDAGGATNEKLFF.